A single T cell receptor beta chain is shown here with its context. Using immunoSEQ multiplex PCR, the repertoire was profiled, and TCRdb retains in-frame clones only, with some absent. The sample lists 150,000 to 200,000 clones, approximately 87% occurring once. The CDR3 consists of 17 residues. Trimming took off 1 base at V and 0 bases at J, with 10 bases between the two ends. Germline CDR1 is SEHNR and CDR2 is FQNEAQ (reference sequence). This specimen comes from a study of blood T cell repertoires in COVID-19. This chain links TRBV7-9 with TRBJ1-6; TRBD1 might be the D (5 bases). Sequences were obtained from peripheral blood. This clonotype originated in a woman aged 18-29 years who had recovered from COVID-19. CDR3 DNA sequence: TGTGCCAGCAGCTTAGACCCCAGGGTCTCCTATAATTCACCCCTCCACTTT. It is translated as CASSLDPRVSYNSPLHF.